The 12 T cell receptor beta chains given below trace back to one sample, sequenced in a study of early T cells in non-severe SARS-CoV-2 infection. TCRdb reanalysed the 5' RACE reads using MiXCR and keeps one entry per CDR3 protein. The sample lists roughly 51,000 distinct CDR3 sequences, 11% seen once, with about a tenth in the top ten. Specimen: whole blood. The receptors come from an adult who was a healthcare worker with PCR-confirmed SARS-CoV-2 infection or an uninfected control (not recorded which).

This clonotype was recorded many times. This sequence joins TRBV12-3 or TRBV12-4 and TRBJ1-2; D unresolved. V lost 5 bases, J lost 5 bases, and 18 bases lay in between. CDR3 length: 15 amino acids. The CDR3 reads CASSQGRIPAYGYTF. The CDR3 DNA reads as TGTGCCAGCAGTCAAGGACGGATCCCAGCTTATGGCTACACCTTC.

A few counts support this clonotype. The V and J genes are TRBV29-1 and TRBJ2-2; 9 nucleotides align to TRBD2. V shed 7 bases, J shed 3 bases, and the junction held 6 bases outside the gene matches. The CDR3 runs 14 residues. From germline, CDR1 is SQVTM and CDR2 ANQGSEA. CDR3 DNA sequence: TGCAGCGCCCTTAGCGGGAGTCACACCGGGGAGCTGTTTTTT. It yields the protein CSALSGSHTGELFF.

This clonotype has just a few counts. The V and J genes are TRBV5-1 and TRBJ2-2; TRBD1 matches 9 bases. Germline CDR1 and CDR2: SGHRS and YFSETQ. The CDR3 loop spans 16 amino acids. Trimming removed 4 bases from V and 5 bases from J; junction bases left unmatched: 9. The CDR3 nucleotides read TGCGCCAGCAGCCCTCCAGGGACAGGGTTTACCGGGGAGCTGTTTTTT. Its protein product is CASSPPGTGFTGELFF.

This clonotype was counted only a few times. J is TRBJ2-3 and V is TRBV7-9; D is perhaps TRBD1 or TRBD2 (6 bases each). This CDR3 is 14 amino acids long. V lost 5 bases to trimming and J lost 3 bases, with 12 bases between them. Germline V gene sequence: CDR1 SEHNR, CDR2 FQNEAQ (reference sequence). The CDR3 DNA is TGTGCCAGCAGCCCGGGGGCGGCGACAGATACGCAGTATTTT. Amino acid sequence: CASSPGAATDTQYF.

In its sample, this clonotype was seen a few times. This chain joins TRBV3-1 and TRBJ2-5; D remains ambiguous. V dropped 4 bases and J dropped 5 bases, with 8 bases sitting between them. Germline CDR1 and CDR2: LGHDT and YNNKEL (reference sequence). The CDR3 length is 12 residues. In nucleotides, the CDR3 is TGTGCCAGCAGCCCCTATAGGGAGACCCAGTACTTC. It specifies CASSPYRETQYF.

The V and J genes are TRBV20-1 and TRBJ2-5, with a weak D call TRBD1 (6 bases). The V gene's germline CDR1 is DFQATT and CDR2 SNEGSKA (reference sequence). The V end lost 2 bases, the J end lost 5 bases, and 15 bases lay between the germline ends. The CDR3 runs to 14 residues. The CDR3 DNA reads TGCAGTGCTAGATCCTATAACAGGGTGGAGACCCAGTACTTC. Protein product: CSARSYNRVETQYF.

This CDR3 is CSVVGQASTDTQYF. In DNA, the CDR3 is TGCAGCGTTGTAGGGCAGGCCAGCACAGATACGCAGTATTTT. The chain employs TRBV29-1 and TRBJ2-3; D not resolved. Trimming pared 4 bases from V and 0 bases from J, leaving 11 bases between. The CDR3 runs to 14 residues. Germline assignment: CDR1 SQVTM and CDR2 ANQGSEA.

This clonotype was recorded many times. This chain uses TRBV11-2 with TRBJ2-2, with no clear D. Germline V gene lookup returns CDR1 SGHAT and CDR2 FQNNGV. V dropped 5 bases and J dropped 0 bases, with 13 bases sitting between them. The CDR3 totals 16 residues. Here the CDR3 reads CASSPPRKANTGELFF. The DNA of the CDR3 is TGTGCCAGCAGCCCACCTAGGAAAGCGAACACCGGGGAGCTGTTTTTT.

This clonotype was seen only a few times. This rearrangement joins TRBV12-3 or TRBV12-4 to TRBJ1-2; 7 bases agree with TRBD1. V gave up 3 bases and J gave up 7 bases; unmatched junction bases: 5. The CDR3 is 13 amino acids. CDR3 protein: CASSLETGSGYTF. CDR3 in DNA: TGTGCCAGCAGTTTGGAGACAGGGTCTGGCTACACCTTC.

This chain connects TRBV30 to TRBJ2-1, with 9 bases matching TRBD1. V shed 3 bases and J 7 bases; nucleotides not matched to a gene: 10. The germline CDR1 and CDR2 sequences are GTSNPN and SVGIG (reference sequence). The CDR3 runs to 15 residues. The DNA of the CDR3 is TGTGCCTGGAGGAATCAGGGGACAGGGTCGAATGAGCAGTTCTTC. This codes for CAWRNQGTGSNEQFF.

This chain joins TRBV28 and TRBJ2-1; TRBD2 aligns across 8 bases. Germline-derived CDR1 and CDR2 are MDHEN and SYDVKM. The V and J ends lost 5 bases and 8 bases, in that order; junction bases with no gene match: 14. This CDR3 is 16 amino acids long. DNA of the CDR3: TGTGCCAGCAGTCTGATATTAGCGGGAAGAGGCGATGAGCAGTTCTTC. Translating it yields CASSLILAGRGDEQFF.

The chain uses TRBV27 and TRBJ2-1; 11 bases match TRBD2. Germline CDR1 MNHEY, CDR2 SMNVEV (reference sequence). With 6 bases clipped from V and 11 bases from J, the junction kept 18 bases outside the gene matches. The CDR3 covers 17 residues. Here the CDR3 reads CASSAGLAEIAGRQQFF. The DNA of the CDR3 is TGTGCCAGCAGCGCGGGACTAGCGGAAATTGCGGGGCGCCAGCAGTTCTTC.